Shown below are 4 T cell receptor beta chains from a single sample sequenced in a study of CD8 T cells in Susac syndrome. With random hexamers, 0.5 to 1 ug RNA was reverse transcribed. MiXCR, applied by TCRdb to the immunoSEQ multiplex PCR reads, yields one record per CDR3 protein. Found here are some 150,000 distinct CDR3 sequences, 90% to 95% of them singletons; the top ten hold 0.2% to 0.25%. Sequenced sample: CD8+ T cells from PBMCs. The receptor set was obtained from a human donor with multiple sclerosis.

This rearrangement joins TRBV20-1 to TRBJ2-7; 7 positions match TRBD2. Germline CDR1 reads DFQATT; CDR2 reads SNEGSKA (reference sequence). V shed 0 bases, J shed 3 bases, and the junction held 8 bases outside the gene matches. The CDR3 contains 15 residues. Here the CDR3 DNA reads TGCAGTGCTAGAGAAGGACACTCGGGGGGCTACGAGCAGTACTTC. Its translation: CSAREGHSGGYEQYF.

J is TRBJ1-1 and V is TRBV20-1, with D uncertain. This CDR3 spans 14 amino acids. CDR1 and CDR2 from the germline V gene are DFQATT and SNEGSKA (reference sequence). V was cut by 0 bases and J by 1 base, with 9 bases left in between. The CDR3 DNA reads TGCAGTGCTAGAGATCGTCACGGGAACACTGAAGCTTTCTTT. Translated: CSARDRHGNTEAFF.

This chain connects TRBV28 to TRBJ2-3, with TRBD2 matching 12 bases. V lost 4 bases and J lost 4; bases outside the gene matches: 9. This CDR3 has 17 amino acids. CDR1 MDHEN and CDR2 SYDVKM come from the germline V gene. CDR3 region: CASSSLTSGGESDTQYF. For the CDR3, the DNA is TGTGCCAGCAGTTCGTTGACTAGCGGGGGAGAGTCAGATACGCAGTATTTT.

The V and J genes are TRBV15 and TRBJ2-1; possible D gene TRBD2, 5 bases. V was cut by 3 bases and J by 7 bases, with 13 bases left in between. The CDR3 contains 14 residues. Germline-derived CDR1 and CDR2 are LNHNV and YYDKDF (reference sequence). The CDR3 sequence is CATSSVRTGNEQFF. CDR3 nucleotide sequence: TGTGCCACCAGCAGCGTCAGGACTGGGAATGAGCAGTTCTTC.